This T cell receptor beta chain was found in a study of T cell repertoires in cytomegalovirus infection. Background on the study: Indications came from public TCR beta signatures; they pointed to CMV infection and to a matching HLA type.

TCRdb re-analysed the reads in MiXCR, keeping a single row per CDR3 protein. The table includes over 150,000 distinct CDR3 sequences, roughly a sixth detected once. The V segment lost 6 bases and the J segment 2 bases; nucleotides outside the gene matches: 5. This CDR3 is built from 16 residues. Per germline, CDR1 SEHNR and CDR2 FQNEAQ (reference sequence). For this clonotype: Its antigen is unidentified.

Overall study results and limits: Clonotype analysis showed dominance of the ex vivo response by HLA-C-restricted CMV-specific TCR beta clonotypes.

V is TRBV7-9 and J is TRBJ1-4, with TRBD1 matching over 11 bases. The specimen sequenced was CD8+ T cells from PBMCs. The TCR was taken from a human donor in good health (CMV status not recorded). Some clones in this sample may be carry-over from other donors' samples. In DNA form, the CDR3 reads TGTGCCAGCAGTACGGACAGGGGGCCCACTAATGAAAAACTGTTTTTT. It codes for CASSTDRGPTNEKLFF.